This TCR beta chain was captured in a study of shared clonotypes between healthy human individuals. As for the study in general: CD4 naive cells filled three plates per donor, CD4 memory three, CD8 naive two and CD8 memory one. Broader study findings: Sampling was confined to blood; repertoires within tissues likely differ. The generation probabilities recorded for non-shared clonotypes fell below those of clonotypes shared by all four donors.

This table comes from immunoSEQ multiplex PCR, and its TCRdb copy is limited to in-frame clones, with some not included. The data show 2,100,000 or so clones, with nearly 97% seen just once and approximately 0.13% held by the top ten. The CDR3 loop spans 16 amino acids. V lost 4 bases and J lost 0, with 17 bases in between. In germline, CDR1 is SGHRS, CDR2 YFSETQ. Points on this clone: Its antigen is unknown.

Recent acute infections and vaccinations were absent in the healthy HIV-negative adult donors. The rearrangement links TRBV5-1 to TRBJ2-7, with D tentatively TRBD2 (6 bases). Source material: naive CD4+ T cells sorted from blood. Subset: CD45RA+ positively selected. This sequence was found in a man younger than 30 in good health. The CDR3 DNA reads as TGCGCCAGCAGCGGGACTGTAGCGGACTTCTCCTACGAGCAGTACTTC. Amino acid sequence: CASSGTVADFSYEQYF.